This TCR beta chain is drawn from a study of cytomegalovirus exposure and HLA in healthy donors. Points from the study as a whole: The Asian-associated ancestry cluster reportedly had fewer N-insertions than the roughly 700-donor mean in a later analysis.

Comments on this clone: Its specificity is not known.

The PCR ran on 60 Vbeta and 13 Jbeta primers. Assay used: immunoSEQ multiplex PCR; TCRdb lists only in-frame clones, some missing. Among about 98,000 clones listed, around 73% were seen once. Material for sequencing was PBMCs. The clonotype comes from a female donor in good health and CMV-seronegative.

The CDR3 sequence: CASSDRGHEQYF. In DNA form, the CDR3 reads TGTGCCAGCAGTGACAGGGGGCACGAGCAGTACTTC. V usage is TRBV6-4 and J usage is TRBJ2-7, with TRBD1 matching over 7 bases. The CDR3 contains 12 residues. Germline CDR1 is MRHNA and CDR2 is SNTAGT. V was pared by 2 bases and J by 5 bases, with 0 bases of the junction left unmatched.